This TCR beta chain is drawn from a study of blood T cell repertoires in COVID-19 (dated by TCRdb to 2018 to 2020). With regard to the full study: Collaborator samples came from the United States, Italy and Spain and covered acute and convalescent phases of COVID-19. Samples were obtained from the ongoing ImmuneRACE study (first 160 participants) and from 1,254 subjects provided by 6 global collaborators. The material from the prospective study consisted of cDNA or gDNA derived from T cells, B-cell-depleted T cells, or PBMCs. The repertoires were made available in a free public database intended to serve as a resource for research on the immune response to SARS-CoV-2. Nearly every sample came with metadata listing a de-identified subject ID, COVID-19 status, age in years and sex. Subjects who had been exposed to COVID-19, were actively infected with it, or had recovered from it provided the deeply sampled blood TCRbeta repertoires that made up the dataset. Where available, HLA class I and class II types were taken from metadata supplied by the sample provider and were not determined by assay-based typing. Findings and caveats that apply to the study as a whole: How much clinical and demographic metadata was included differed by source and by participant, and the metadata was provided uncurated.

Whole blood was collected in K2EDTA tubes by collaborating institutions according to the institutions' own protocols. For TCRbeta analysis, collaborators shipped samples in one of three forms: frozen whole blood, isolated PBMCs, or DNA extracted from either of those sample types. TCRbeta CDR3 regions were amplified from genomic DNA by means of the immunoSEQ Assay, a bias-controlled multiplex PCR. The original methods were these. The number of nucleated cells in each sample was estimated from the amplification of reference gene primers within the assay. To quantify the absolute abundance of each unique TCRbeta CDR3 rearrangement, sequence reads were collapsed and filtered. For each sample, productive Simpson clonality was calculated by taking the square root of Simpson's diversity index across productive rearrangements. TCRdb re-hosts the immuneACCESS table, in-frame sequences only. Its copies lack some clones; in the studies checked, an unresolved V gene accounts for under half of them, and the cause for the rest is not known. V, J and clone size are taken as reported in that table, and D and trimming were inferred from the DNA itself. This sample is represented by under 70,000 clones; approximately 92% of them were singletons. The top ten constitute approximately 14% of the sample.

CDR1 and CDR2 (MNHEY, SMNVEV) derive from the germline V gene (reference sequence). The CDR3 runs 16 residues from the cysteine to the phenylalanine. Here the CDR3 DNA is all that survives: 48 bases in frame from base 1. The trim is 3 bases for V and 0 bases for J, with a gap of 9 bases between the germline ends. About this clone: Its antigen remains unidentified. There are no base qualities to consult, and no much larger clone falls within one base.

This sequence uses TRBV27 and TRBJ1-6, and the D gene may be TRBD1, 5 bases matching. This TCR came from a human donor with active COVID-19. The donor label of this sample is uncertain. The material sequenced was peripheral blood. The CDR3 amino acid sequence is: CASSLAGLSYNSPLHF. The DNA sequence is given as TGTGCCAGCAGTTTGGCAGGGCTCTCCTATAATTCACCCCTCCACTTT.